This entry lists 11 T cell receptor beta chains sequenced from one sample in a study of regulatory T cells in long-lasting Graves disease. To make TCR beta libraries, researchers used iRepertoire HTBI primers and Arm-PCR of CDR3 regions. TCRdb itself ran the multiplex PCR reads through MiXCR, one entry per CDR3 protein. The sample lists hundreds of thousands of distinct CDR3 sequences, less than 25% occurring once. As to time point: persistent/refractory GD, antithyroid drugs over 5 years with positive TRAb. TCR sequences were obtained from RNA taken from PBMCs. The sequencing here drew on peripheral blood mononuclear cells (PBMCs), taken when the disease was refractory, from a patient treated with antithyroid drugs. These receptors were obtained from a female donor with Graves disease.

V and J are TRBV28 and TRBJ1-1, with TRBD1 matching 11 bases. Trimming removed 7 bases from V and 5 bases from J; junction bases left unmatched: 9. CDR3 length: 15 residues. Germline CDR1 MDHEN, CDR2 SYDVKM. The CDR3: CASTLGTGGGTEAFF. In nucleotides, the CDR3 is TGTGCCAGCACCCTAGGGACAGGGGGAGGAACTGAAGCTTTCTTT.

This clonotype was detected many times. This rearrangement joins TRBV12-3 or TRBV12-4 to TRBJ2-4; a weak D match, TRBD2 (7 bases). CDR3 length: 16 amino acids. V lost 5 bases and J 5 bases, leaving 19 bases between the germline ends. CDR3 DNA sequence: TGTGCCAGCAGTCCGTGGGGGGCGCTAGCGGAAAACATTCAGTACTTC. Translating gives CASSPWGALAENIQYF.

The chain couples TRBV27 to TRBJ2-7; no reliable D call. The CDR3 length is 13 residues. Trimming shortened V by 1 base and J by 0 bases, and 4 bases separated the two germline ends. CDR1 and CDR2 from the germline V gene are MNHEY and SMNVEV (reference sequence). This chain's CDR3 is CASSLFHSYEQYF. The CDR3 DNA reads as TGTGCCAGCAGTTTATTCCACTCCTACGAGCAGTACTTC.

This clonotype has ten or more counts. The chain recombines TRBV28 with TRBJ1-2, with 8 nucleotides matching TRBD1. Germline CDR1 reads MDHEN; CDR2 reads SYDVKM. CDR3 length: 15 residues. V was clipped by 5 bases and J by 5 bases; unmatched bases: 10. In nucleotides, the CDR3 is TGTGCCAGCAGTCTCACAGGGGGGTGGGGGTATGGCTACACCTTC. Translation gives CASSLTGGWGYGYTF.

The count of this clonotype is one. V is TRBV20-1 and J is TRBJ2-2; 11 bases are a match to TRBD2. This CDR3 spans 14 amino acids. V gave up 5 bases and J gave up 5 bases; unmatched junction bases: 4. The germline gives CDR1 DFQATT, CDR2 SNEGSKA (reference sequence). The chain's CDR3 is CSARGTSGTGELFF. The DNA for the CDR3 is TGCAGTGCTCGCGGGACTAGCGGTACCGGGGAGCTGTTTTTT.

This clonotype was detected ten times or more. The chain couples TRBV9 to TRBJ2-7; D might be TRBD2 (5 bases). Between the trimmed V and J ends, which lost 2 bases and 0 bases, there was a span of 12 bases. Germline loops: CDR1 SGDLS, CDR2 YYNGEE. The CDR3 is 15 residues long. The CDR3 protein is CASSVDGGGSYEQYF. CDR3 in DNA: TGTGCCAGCAGCGTCGACGGAGGTGGCTCCTACGAGCAGTACTTC.

This clonotype appeared a single time. The rearrangement links TRBV5-4 to TRBJ2-1, with a possible D match to TRBD1 (6 bases). Germline CDR1 and CDR2: SGHNT and YYREEE (reference sequence). The CDR3 is made up of 14 amino acids. V lost 5 bases and J lost 13, with 22 bases in between. The CDR3 DNA follows: TGTGCCAGCAGACGACTTACATCGGCAGGGGCTCAGTTCTTC. Translated: CASRRLTSAGAQFF.

The rearrangement links TRBV9 to TRBJ2-7; possibly TRBD1 for D (6 bases). V was shortened by 3 bases and J by 2 bases, with 12 bases between the two germline ends. The length of the CDR3 is 14 residues. The germline CDR1 and CDR2 sequences are SGDLS and YYNGEE. The CDR3 DNA reads TGTGCCAGCAGCGAGGGGGACGGCGCCTACGAGCAGTACTTC. Translating it yields CASSEGDGAYEQYF. The full variable domain, with the rest looked up from reference TRBV9 and TRBJ2-7, is DSGVTQTPKHLITATGQRVTLRCSPRSGDLSVYWYQQSLDQGLQFLIQYYNGEERAKGNILERFSAQQFPDLHSELNLSSLELGDSALYFCASSEGDGAYEQYFGPGTRLTVT.

This clonotype was seen many times. V and J are TRBV2 and TRBJ1-1; no definite D call. V lost 6 bases to trimming and J lost 7 bases, with 9 bases between them. There are 11 residues in the CDR3. CDR1 and CDR2 from the germline V gene are SNHLY and FYNNEI. The CDR3 bases are TGTGCCAGCAGCGTTTCCAATGAAGCTTTCTTT. This encodes CASSVSNEAFF.

The V and J genes are TRBV7-2 and TRBJ1-3; 7 bases line up with TRBD1. V shed 1 base, J shed 0 bases, and the junction held 3 bases outside the gene matches. Per the germline V gene, CDR1 is SGHTA and CDR2 is FQGNSA. CDR3 size: 16 residues. CDR3 protein: CASSLVGTASGNTIYF. The CDR3 DNA reads as TGTGCCAGCAGCTTAGTGGGGACAGCCTCTGGAAACACCATATATTTT.

CDR3 amino acids: CASSLRGDMNTEAFF. CDR3 nucleotide sequence: TGTGCCAGCAGCTTAAGGGGTGATATGAACACTGAAGCTTTCTTT. The chain recombines TRBV7-8 with TRBJ1-1; D is possibly TRBD1 (5 bases). V was pared by 2 bases and J by 0 bases, with 10 bases between. The length of the CDR3 is 15 residues. Germline values: CDR1 SGHVS, CDR2 FQNEAQ.